Included here is one T cell receptor beta chain sequence, with context. Antigen unknown. The source of the sample is a study of circulating and synovial CD4+ cells in juvenile arthritis. Study-wide findings and caveats: Compared with bulk blood, circulating pathogenic-like lymphocytes shared substantially more CDR3 sequences with synovial T cells. The pathogenic-like versus bulk T cell difference escaped Vbeta family analysis. Some such blood samples were as oligoclonal as synovium.

Between the trimmed V and J ends, which lost 1 base and 5 bases, there was a span of 14 bases. CDR3 length: 15 amino acids. The germline V gene encodes CDR1 LNHNV and CDR2 YYDKDF (reference sequence). The assay was immunoSEQ multiplex PCR, and TCRdb's table has in-frame clones only and misses some. The table shows 3,000 to 4,500 clones, with approximately 80% occurring only once. The receptor comes from a human donor with juvenile idiopathic arthritis. Input material: CD4+ T cells from synovial fluid. The chain uses TRBV15 and TRBJ2-5, with D tentatively TRBD1 (6 bases). CDR3 nucleotide sequence: TGTGCCACCAGCAGAGGGGACACCGGGCGGGAGACCCAGTACTTC. As protein: CATSRGDTGRETQYF.